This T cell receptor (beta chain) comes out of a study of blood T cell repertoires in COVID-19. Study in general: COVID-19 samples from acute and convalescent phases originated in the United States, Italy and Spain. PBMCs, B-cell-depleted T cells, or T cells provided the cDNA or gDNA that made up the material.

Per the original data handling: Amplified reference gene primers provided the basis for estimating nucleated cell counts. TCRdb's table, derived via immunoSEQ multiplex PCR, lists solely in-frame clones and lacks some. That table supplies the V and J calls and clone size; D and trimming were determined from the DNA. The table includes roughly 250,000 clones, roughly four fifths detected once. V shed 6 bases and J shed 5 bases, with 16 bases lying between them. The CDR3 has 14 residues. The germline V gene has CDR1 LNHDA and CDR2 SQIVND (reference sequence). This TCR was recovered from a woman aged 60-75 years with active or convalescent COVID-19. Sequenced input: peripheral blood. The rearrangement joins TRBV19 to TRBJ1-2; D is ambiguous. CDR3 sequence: CASSLIGVWYGYTF. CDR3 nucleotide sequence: TGTGCCAGTAGCCTCATCGGGGTCTGGTATGGCTACACCTTC.